The 29 T cell receptor beta chains reported below all come from one sample, sequenced in a study of shared clonotypes between healthy human individuals. Repertoires were generated with immunoSEQ multiplex PCR, while TCRdb's copy carries only in-frame clones and drops some. The data hold hundreds of thousands of clones, with 55% to 75% observed a single time. Material: memory CD4+ T cells sorted from blood. Subset in this sample: CD45RA-negative fraction. The source is a woman under 40 in good health.

This chain connects TRBV5-5 to TRBJ2-2, with D unresolved. The CDR3 is 14 amino acids. V was pared by 0 bases and J by 1 base, with 4 bases between. Germline-derived CDR1 and CDR2 are SGHKS and YYEKEE (reference sequence). The CDR3 region has the DNA TGTGCCAGCAGCTTGGTTCTGAACACCGGGGAGCTGTTTTTT. Protein sequence: CASSLVLNTGELFF. The whole variable domain, filled in from reference TRBV5-5 and TRBJ2-2, reads DAGVTQSPTHLIKTRGQQVTLRCSPISGHKSVSWYQQVLGQGPQFIFQYYEKEERGRGNFPDRFSARQFPNYSSELNVNALLLGDSALYLCASSLVLNTGELFFGEGSRLTVL.

Concerning this clone itself: At the DNA level, this CDR3 is encoded by other sequences in the same sample as well. The CDR3 DNA reads TGCAGTGCTCCAAACACTGAAGCTTTCTTT. Encoded protein: CSAPNTEAFF. This chain connects TRBV20-1 to TRBJ1-1; D not resolved. Trimming shortened V by 5 bases and J by 2 bases, and 3 bases separated the two germline ends. CDR3 length equals 10 residues. Germline loops: CDR1 DFQATT, CDR2 SNEGSKA (reference sequence).

This chain links TRBV10-3 with TRBJ2-7, with a tentative D call TRBD2 (6 bases). The CDR3 consists of 14 residues. The V end was cut by 5 bases, the J end by 0 bases, with 11 bases between. Looked up from germline, CDR1 is ENHRY and CDR2 is SYGVKD. The CDR3 is CAISRDFSSYEQYF. The CDR3 DNA is TGTGCCATCAGTAGGGACTTTTCCTCCTACGAGCAGTACTTC.

The chain combines TRBV19 with TRBJ1-1; 11 bases match TRBD1. The CDR3 contains 15 residues. V gave up 1 base and J gave up 6 bases; unmatched junction bases: 4. Looked up from germline, CDR1 is LNHDA and CDR2 is SQIVND (reference sequence). The CDR3, as DNA: TGTGCCAGTAGTATAGCCGGGACAGGGGGGTCTGAAGCTTTCTTT. Protein sequence: CASSIAGTGGSEAFF.

On this clone: Within the sample, other DNA sequences also encode this same CDR3. The chain joins TRBV27 to TRBJ1-4, with 9 bases matching TRBD1. Germline-derived CDR1 and CDR2 are MNHEY and SMNVEV (reference sequence). The CDR3 covers 15 residues. The V segment lost 4 bases and the J segment 2 bases; nucleotides outside the gene matches: 2. The CDR3 loop is CASSSQGATNEKLFF. The CDR3 DNA follows: TGTGCCAGCAGTTCACAGGGGGCTACTAATGAAAAACTGTTTTTT. Variable domain in full (rest from reference TRBV27 and TRBJ1-4): EAQVTQNPRYLITVTGKKLTVTCSQNMNHEYMSWYRQDPGLGLRQIYYSMNVEVTDKGDVPEGYKVSRKEKRNFPLILESPSPNQTSLYFCASSSQGATNEKLFFGSGTQLSVL.

The rearrangement links TRBV18 to TRBJ2-5, with 7 bases identical to TRBD1. CDR3 length equals 13 residues. Germline loops: CDR1 KGHSH, CDR2 LQKENI. J gave up 4 bases and V 4 bases, and 3 bases lay outside the gene matches. The CDR3 is CASSRQGGETQYF. The CDR3 DNA reads as TGTGCCAGCTCACGACAGGGTGGAGAGACCCAGTACTTC.

Note on this clone: The same CDR3 is also encoded by other DNA sequences in this sample. This chain connects TRBV7-8 to TRBJ1-5; D not certain. V lost 0 bases, J lost 5 bases, and 14 bases lay in between. Per the germline V gene, CDR1 is SGHVS and CDR2 is FQNEAQ. The CDR3 spans 16 residues. The DNA for the CDR3 is TGTGCCAGCAGCTTAGCCTGGACGGGTAAAGATCAGCCCCAGCATTTT. Protein product: CASSLAWTGKDQPQHF. Full variable domain (rest looked up from reference TRBV7-8 and TRBJ1-5): GAGVSQSPRYKVAKRGQDVALRCDPISGHVSLFWYQQALGQGPEFLTYFQNEAQLDKSGLPSDRFFAERPEGSVSTLKIQRTQQEDSAVYLCASSLAWTGKDQPQHFGDGTRLSIL.

CDR3 in DNA: TGTGCCAGCAGCGCAGGACTAACAACAGACTACGAGCAGTACTTC. This encodes CASSAGLTTDYEQYF. The chain carries TRBV5-4 and TRBJ2-7, with D perhaps TRBD2 (6 bases). The germline CDR1 and CDR2 sequences are SGHNT and YYREEE (reference sequence). The CDR3 consists of 15 residues. The V end lost 4 bases, the J end lost 3 bases, and 17 bases lay between the germline ends.

The chain is built from TRBV6-5 and TRBJ1-1, with unresolved D. Trimming stripped 6 bases from V and 4 bases from J, with 18 bases between. This CDR3 spans 15 amino acids. From germline, CDR1 is MNHEY and CDR2 SVGAGI. Here the CDR3 DNA reads TGTGCCAGCAGCAATATCCCCGTGGGTTCCACTGAAGCTTTCTTT. Translating it yields CASSNIPVGSTEAFF.

In this sample, this clone turned up many times. The chain recombines TRBV6-6 with TRBJ1-2, with 9 bases aligning to TRBD1. This CDR3 region has 15 residues. J was trimmed by 8 bases and V by 5 bases; bases with no gene match: 12. CDR1 and CDR2 (germline): MNHNY, SVGAGI (reference sequence). CDR3 protein: CASSPEDRGVRGYTF. Written as DNA, the CDR3 is TGTGCCAGCAGTCCAGAGGACAGGGGAGTAAGGGGCTACACCTTC.

The chain combines TRBV20-1 with TRBJ2-3, with unresolved D. Germline lookup yields CDR1 DFQATT and CDR2 SNEGSKA (reference sequence). The CDR3 is 11 residues long. V lost 4 bases and J 8 bases, leaving 10 bases between the germline ends. CDR3 in DNA: TGCAGTGCTAAAGGACCTAGTACGCAGTATTTT. Its protein product is CSAKGPSTQYF.

The chain carries TRBV5-1 and TRBJ1-1, with TRBD1 identical over 9 bases. Germline V CDR1 and CDR2: SGHRS, YFSETQ. The ends lost 4 bases at V and 1 base at J; junction bases unmatched: 5. The CDR3 sequence is 15 residues long. CDR3 residues: CASSVGQGTNTEAFF. DNA for the CDR3: TGCGCCAGCAGCGTCGGACAGGGGACGAACACTGAAGCTTTCTTT.

The chain links TRBV20-1 to TRBJ2-5; D gene uncertain. CDR1 and CDR2 (germline): DFQATT, SNEGSKA (reference sequence). The CDR3 spans 11 residues. Trimming cost V 2 bases and J 4 bases, with 5 bases left between them. CDR3: CSARFGETQYF. For the CDR3, the DNA is TGCAGTGCTAGATTCGGAGAGACCCAGTACTTC.

The rearrangement links TRBV4-1 to TRBJ1-4; D is ambiguous. This CDR3 contains 15 residues. V was trimmed by 1 base and J by 5 bases, leaving 11 bases between them. Germline CDR1 is MGHRA and CDR2 is YSYEKL. This chain's CDR3 is CASSQGRALNEKLFF. The CDR3, as DNA: TGCGCCAGCAGCCAAGGACGGGCCTTGAATGAAAAACTGTTTTTT.

This clone occurred many times. CDR3 loop: CSVRQGEEKLFF. In DNA form, the CDR3 reads TGCAGCGTAAGACAGGGCGAGGAAAAACTGTTTTTT. This chain links TRBV29-1 with TRBJ1-4, with 7 bases identical to TRBD1. The CDR3 loop spans 12 amino acids. V shed 6 bases and J 8 bases; nucleotides not matched to a gene: 6. CDR1 SQVTM and CDR2 ANQGSEA come from the germline V gene.

The V call is TRBV5-1, the J call TRBJ2-2, with unresolved D. The CDR3 sequence is 13 residues long. The V end lost 3 bases, the J end lost 0 bases, and 3 bases lay between the germline ends. The germline V gene encodes CDR1 SGHRS and CDR2 YFSETQ. CDR3 in DNA: TGCGCCAGCAGCTCGGCGAACACCGGGGAGCTGTTTTTT. Amino acid sequence: CASSSANTGELFF.

The chain has TRBV29-1 and TRBJ1-1, with 7 bases matching TRBD1. Germline CDR1 reads SQVTM; CDR2 reads ANQGSEA. The CDR3 sequence is 14 residues long. After removal of 7 bases from V and 6 bases from J, the junction contained 14 bases not matched to a gene. The CDR3 sequence: CSANPTGFNAEAFF. CDR3 DNA sequence: TGCAGCGCTAATCCGACAGGGTTCAACGCTGAAGCTTTCTTT.

This chain connects TRBV28 to TRBJ2-3; 12 bases fit TRBD2. With V trimmed by 6 bases and J by 2 bases, 9 bases remained unmatched. The length of the CDR3 is 17 residues. Germline loops: CDR1 MDHEN, CDR2 SYDVKM. This CDR3 is CASSPPSGRANTDTQYF. As DNA, the CDR3 is TGTGCCAGCAGCCCCCCTAGCGGGAGGGCCAACACAGATACGCAGTATTTT. Full variable domain (rest looked up from reference TRBV28 and TRBJ2-3): DVKVTQSSRYLVKRTGEKVFLECVQDMDHENMFWYRQDPGLGLRLIYFSYDVKMKEKGDIPEGYSVSREKKERFSLILESASTNQTSMYLCASSPPSGRANTDTQYFGPGTRLTVL.

The rearrangement links TRBV5-6 to TRBJ2-5; the D gene is possibly TRBD2 (6 bases). There are 14 residues in the CDR3. V dropped 4 bases and J dropped 1 base, with 11 bases sitting between them. The germline V gene has CDR1 SGHDT and CDR2 YYEEEE. In DNA form, the CDR3 reads TGTGCCAGCAGCCCCGTGGGGGGCCAAGAGACCCAGTACTTC. This codes for CASSPVGGQETQYF.

The CDR3 protein is CASSPLQGSGANVLTF. The CDR3, as DNA: TGCGCCAGCAGCCCACTGCAGGGATCTGGGGCCAACGTCCTGACTTTC. The V gene is TRBV5-1, the J gene TRBJ2-6; possibly TRBD1 for D (5 bases). The CDR3 sequence is 16 residues long. V lost 4 bases to trimming and J lost 1 base, with 12 bases between them. Germline loops: CDR1 SGHRS, CDR2 YFSETQ. Based on the CDR3 plus reference TRBV5-1 and TRBJ2-6, the full variable domain is KAGVTQTPRYLIKTRGQQVTLSCSPISGHRSVSWYQQTPGQGLQFLFEYFSETQRNKGNFPGRFSGRQFSNSRSEMNVSTLELGDSALYLCASSPLQGSGANVLTFGAGSRLTVL.

The V and J genes are TRBV14 and TRBJ2-1; D not resolved. The CDR3 is 13 amino acids. The germline CDR1 and CDR2 sequences are SGHDN and FVKESK. V lost 1 base and J lost 8, with 9 bases in between. The DNA of the CDR3 is TGTGCCAGCAGCCAAGTGACACCCTATGAGCAGTTCTTC. It codes for CASSQVTPYEQFF.

This chain uses TRBV28 with TRBJ2-7, with 7 positions matching TRBD1. The V segment lost 7 bases and the J segment 0 bases; nucleotides outside the gene matches: 3. The CDR3 has 13 residues. Germline assignment: CDR1 MDHEN and CDR2 SYDVKM. The CDR3 here is CASTRDSSYEQYF. The DNA for the CDR3 is TGTGCCAGCACCCGGGACAGCTCCTACGAGCAGTACTTC.

This clone was picked up many times. The rearrangement joins TRBV6-4 to TRBJ2-3; 7 positions agree with TRBD2. V lost 4 bases to trimming and J lost 3 bases; unmatched junction nucleotides: 10. This CDR3 contains 16 residues. CDR1 and CDR2 from the germline V gene are MRHNA and SNTAGT. CDR3 residues: CASSVLPSGSTDTQYF. The CDR3 DNA sequence: TGTGCCAGCAGTGTCCTTCCTAGCGGATCAACAGATACGCAGTATTTT.

The rearrangement links TRBV5-1 to TRBJ2-4, with TRBD2 matching over 8 bases. Germline V gene sequence: CDR1 SGHRS, CDR2 YFSETQ. The CDR3 runs 14 residues. V was pared by 4 bases and J by 3 bases, with 3 bases of the junction left unmatched. CDR3 sequence: CASSPGTSKNIQYF. DNA for the CDR3: TGCGCCAGCAGCCCCGGGACTAGCAAAAACATTCAGTACTTC.

This clone was observed once. The V gene is TRBV19, the J gene TRBJ1-1, with unresolved D. V lost 0 bases and J 10 bases, leaving 12 bases between the germline ends. This CDR3 comprises 13 residues. Germline CDR1 and CDR2: LNHDA and SQIVND (reference sequence). The CDR3 reads CASSIDIDSRAFF. In DNA form, the CDR3 reads TGTGCCAGTAGTATAGATATCGACTCTCGAGCTTTCTTT.

This clone was seen at least ten times. The sample carries other DNA sequences with the same CDR3. The V and J genes are TRBV15 and TRBJ2-7; 8 positions match TRBD2. Germline CDR1 and CDR2: LNHNV and YYDKDF (reference sequence). After removal of 0 bases from V and 3 bases from J, the junction contained 7 bases not matched to a gene. This CDR3 spans 16 amino acids. The CDR3 protein is CATSRDLAGTFYEQYF. The CDR3 nucleotides are TGTGCCACCAGCAGAGATTTAGCGGGGACCTTCTACGAGCAGTACTTC.

The CDR3 bases are TGTGCCAGCAGCGCCCTAACCGGGACTAGCCTCTACGAGCAGTACTTC. This translates into CASSALTGTSLYEQYF. The chain recombines TRBV9 with TRBJ2-7; 9 bases map to TRBD2. The ends lost 3 bases at V and 3 bases at J; junction bases unmatched: 10. Germline V gene lookup returns CDR1 SGDLS and CDR2 YYNGEE. This CDR3 spans 16 amino acids.

This chain uses TRBV19 with TRBJ2-1; TRBD1 aligns across 7 bases. The CDR3 length is 16 residues. The germline V gene encodes CDR1 LNHDA and CDR2 SQIVND (reference sequence). The trim removed 5 bases at V and 2 bases at J, leaving 9 bases unmatched. The CDR3 sequence is CASSSIPGQPYNEQFF. For the CDR3, the DNA is TGTGCCAGTAGTTCCATTCCGGGACAGCCCTACAATGAGCAGTTCTTC.

This chain uses TRBV6-6 with TRBJ2-7, with 7 bases matching TRBD1. The ends lost 6 bases at V and 3 bases at J; junction bases unmatched: 5. Germline assignment: CDR1 MNHNY and CDR2 SVGAGI (reference sequence). CDR3 length equals 13 residues. The DNA for the CDR3 is TGTGCCAGCAGCACGGGACAGTACTACGAGCAGTACTTC. Translation gives CASSTGQYYEQYF.